The rows below give T cell receptor beta chains drawn from one sample of a study of glioma-infiltrating T cells. TCRdb reprocessed the multiplex PCR reads with MiXCR, giving one entry per CDR3 protein. This sample yields under 50,000 distinct CDR3 sequences, of which about 20% are seen a single time; almost 6.5% belongs to the top ten. The sequencing sample was made of glioma tissue, nonneoplastic brain tissue, or PBMCs (not recorded which). Receptor source: a human donor with low-grade glioma or glioblastoma, undergoing nonglioma brain surgery, or in good health (not recorded which). Both conserved end residues are part of each CDR3. Fields, in order: V gene, J gene, CDR3 length, clone size, D gene, CDR3 protein, CDR3 DNA. D genes are given only for firm matches. Not all rows give a size; the values are once, few, many and, for expanded clones, a class.

TRBV4-1,TRBJ2-7,15,many,NA,CASSQGSAVFYEQYF,TGCGCCAGCAGCCAAGGTTCGGCAGTCTTCTACGAGCAGTACTTC
TRBV5-1,TRBJ2-1,15,few,TRBD2,CASRRTSGRGDEQFF,TGCGCCAGCAGACGGACTAGCGGGAGAGGCGATGAGCAGTTCTTC
TRBV2,TRBJ2-5,16,few,TRBD2,CASITIAGLNQETQYF,TGTGCCAGCATTACAATAGCGGGCCTCAACCAAGAGACCCAGTACTTC
TRBV29-1,TRBJ1-1,14,few,TRBD1,CSVRGGRGNTEAFF,TGCAGCGTGCGAGGGGGCAGGGGGAACACTGAAGCTTTCTTT
TRBV18,TRBJ2-1,15,many,NA,CASSPEGALYNEQFF,TGTGCCAGCTCACCGGAAGGGGCCCTCTACAATGAGCAGTTCTTC
TRBV7-3,TRBJ2-1,15,few,TRBD2,CASSLGTSGRNEQFF,TGTGCCAGCAGCTTGGGGACTAGCGGCCGCAATGAGCAGTTCTTC
TRBV28,TRBJ2-7,11,NA,NA,CVSSSPYEQYF,TGTGTTAGCAGTTCCCCCTACGAGCAGTACTTC
TRBV7-2,TRBJ2-3,11,many,NA,CASSERDTQYF,TGTGCCAGCAGCGAGAGAGATACGCAGTATTTT
TRBV7-3,TRBJ2-1,15,many,TRBD2,CASSQMGGVYNEQFF,TGTGCCAGCAGCCAAATGGGGGGGGTCTACAATGAGCAGTTCTTC
TRBV7-3,TRBJ2-5,14,many,NA,CASSLGGGGETQYF,TGTGCCAGCAGCTTAGGAGGGGGCGGAGAGACCCAGTACTTC
TRBV12-3/TRBV12-4,TRBJ2-1,16,many,NA,CASSLVRGPNDNEQFF,TGTGCCAGCAGTTTAGTGCGGGGACCGAACGACAATGAGCAGTTCTTC
TRBV2,TRBJ2-3,15,many,NA,CASSEARQSTDTQYF,TGTGCCAGCAGTGAAGCCCGACAGAGCACAGATACGCAGTATTTT
TRBV19,TRBJ1-6,14,many,NA,CATRGGHYNSPLHF,TGTGCCACCCGGGGGGGTCACTATAATTCACCCCTCCACTTT
TRBV29-1,TRBJ2-1,16,NA,NA,CSVEPRHVEDMNEQFF,TGCAGCGTTGAACCCCGACATGTGGAAGACATGAATGAGCAGTTCTTC
TRBV19,TRBJ1-1,12,few,NA,CASSIWNTEAFF,TGTGCCAGTAGTATATGGAACACTGAAGCTTTCTTT
TRBV4-1,TRBJ2-3,16,many,TRBD2,CASSPPPSGPTDTQYF,TGCGCCAGCAGCCCCCCCCCTAGCGGGCCCACAGATACGCAGTATTTT
TRBV7-9,TRBJ2-5,15,NA,TRBD2,CASSLLAGGQETQYF,TGTGCCAGCAGCCTACTAGCGGGGGGACAAGAGACCCAGTACTTC
TRBV12-3/TRBV12-4,TRBJ2-1,14,few,NA,CASSLGEGYNEQFF,TGTGCCAGCAGTTTAGGCGAGGGCTACAATGAGCAGTTCTTC
TRBV6-6,TRBJ1-2,10,NA,NA,CASTAEELSF,TGTGCCAGCACCGCGGAAGAGCTTTCCTTC
TRBV29-1,TRBJ2-3,16,few,NA,CSVGSLTSRNTDTQYF,TGCAGCGTTGGATCCCTTACTAGCAGAAACACAGATACGCAGTATTTT
TRBV6-1,TRBJ1-5,14,NA,NA,CASSSQLGNQPQHF,TGTGCCAGCAGTTCACAATTGGGCAATCAGCCCCAGCATTTT
TRBV12-5,TRBJ1-1,15,many,NA,CASGNSGAGGTEAFF,TGTGCTAGTGGCAACTCAGGGGCCGGGGGCACTGAAGCTTTCTTT
TRBV24-1,TRBJ2-2,15,many,NA,CATSDPTDVTGELFF,TGTGCCACCAGTGATCCCACAGATGTTACCGGGGAGCTGTTTTTT
TRBV28,TRBJ1-5,15,many,NA,CASSFGHPSNQPQHF,TGTGCCAGCAGTTTCGGACATCCGAGCAATCAGCCCCAGCATTTT